This is a list of T cell receptor beta chains from one sample in a study of blood T cell repertoires in COVID-19. TCRdb keeps only in-frame clones here, not all; method: immunoSEQ multiplex PCR. The sample has around 280,000 clones, 90% seen once. The sequenced material came from PBMCs or T cells enriched from blood (not recorded which). The source of these receptors is a woman aged 18-35 years with acute COVID-19. The conserved cysteine and the conserved F or W are not part of the CDR3 here. The D gene is left open where the match is weak.

>TRBD2|TRBV24-1|TRBJ2-2
ATSDPTSGSVGELF
>TRBD1|TRBV6-4|TRBJ2-7
ASSNRPGQRGYEQY
>-|TRBV24-1|TRBJ2-2
ATSVGAVNTGELF
>-|TRBV5-5|TRBJ2-7
ASSFTYEQY
>TRBD1|TRBV14|TRBJ1-2
ASSQGSGGAYGYT
>-|TRBV3-1/TRBV3-2|TRBJ2-7
ASSQGRVFYEQY
>-|TRBV7-3|TRBJ2-7
ASSLGAVPPYEQY
>TRBD1|TRBV6-5|TRBJ1-2
ASSNRQGWDYGYT
>TRBD2|TRBV9|TRBJ2-1
ASSALAGGYNEQF
>TRBD1|TRBV9|TRBJ1-2
ASSARQGDPYYGYT
>-|TRBV10-2|TRBJ2-2
ATKQDRPNTGELF
>-|TRBV9|TRBJ1-4
ASSPRGGDVNEKLF
>-|TRBV24-1|TRBJ1-2
ATSDSRGASYGYT
>-|TRBV6-5|TRBJ2-2
ASSYLGGLNTGELF
>TRBD2|TRBV6-5|TRBJ2-3
ASRRLAVTDTQY
>TRBD1|TRBV7-9|TRBJ1-4
ASSSQGANEKLF
>TRBD2|TRBV12-5|TRBJ2-1
ASGLVVHQLAGAGEQF
>TRBD1|TRBV27|TRBJ1-2
ASGDRGSGNYGYT
>-|TRBV7-2|TRBJ2-1
ASSRPGESSYNEQF
>TRBD1|TRBV18|TRBJ1-5
ASSPGTDNQPQH
>TRBD1|TRBV18|TRBJ1-1
ASSQDRDTEAF
>-|TRBV29-1|TRBJ2-5
SADSGGGQTQY
>-|TRBV4-3|TRBJ1-2
ASSQGGTHRA
>TRBD2|TRBV7-8|TRBJ2-7
ASSFAGLAGVPYSYEQY
>TRBD1|TRBV5-1|TRBJ1-1
ASSLQGETEAF
>-|TRBV24-1|TRBJ1-2
ATSDWAGRHGYT
>-|TRBV9|TRBJ2-1
ASSVDPSSYNEQF
>TRBD2|TRBV27|TRBJ2-7
ASQLASGRHEQY
>-|TRBV27|TRBJ2-5
ASSPGTNQETQY
>-|TRBV10-1|TRBJ2-1
ASIKDSRYNDQF
>-|TRBV4-2|TRBJ1-1
ASSQELGGVNTEAF
>-|TRBV5-1|TRBJ1-6
ASSLESGYNSPLH
>-|TRBV19|TRBJ1-5
ASTGIGSQPQH
>TRBD1|TRBV2|TRBJ2-5
ASSRTGDYQETQY
>TRBD1|TRBV20-1|TRBJ1-2
SATGNYGYT
>TRBD1|TRBV7-9|TRBJ2-2
ASRPAARTGFTGELF
>-|TRBV7-9|TRBJ1-6
ASSLGDSPLH
>-|TRBV18|TRBJ1-2
ASSPYEGVYT
>TRBD1|TRBV11-3|TRBJ2-2
ASSLGTGPGELF
>-|TRBV5-1|TRBJ1-4
ASSNKQGIVGEKLF
>-|TRBV21-1|TRBJ1-2
ASSEPRDRGSYGYT
>-|TRBV24-1|TRBJ2-3
ATSDLSGDGTDTQY
>TRBD2|TRBV28|TRBJ2-4
ASSLAGGPNIQY
>-|TRBV5-1|TRBJ2-7
ASTLSGSYEQY